Listed here are 5 T cell receptor beta chains from one sample, sequenced in a study of CXCR3-negative and CXCR3-positive naive CD8 T cells. No antigens are known for them. Overall study results and limits: Relative to CXCR3-negative naive cells, CXCR3-positive naive cells had more hydrophobic TRB CDR3s.

Preparation of TRB cDNA libraries relied on 5' RACE carrying UMI labels. After re-calling the 5' RACE reads, TCRdb lists one entry per CDR3 protein, DNA absent. The table lists some 68,000 distinct CDR3 sequences. Specimen: naive CXCR3+ CD8+ T cells from blood. The subset: CD45RO-CCR7+CD27+CD95- naive CD8+ T cells expressing CXCR3 (TNR3+). The source of these receptors is a human donor in good health. Some clones in this sample may be carry-over from other donors' samples.

This chain uses TRBV29-1 with TRBJ2-6. Germline V gene sequence: CDR1 SQVTM, CDR2 ANQGSEA. This CDR3 region has 14 residues. The CDR3 spells CSVEGYPGANVLTF.

The chain uses TRBV9 and TRBJ2-1; the TCRdb D gene call, TRBD1, has no DNA to confirm it. The germline V gene has CDR1 SGDLS and CDR2 YYNGEE. The CDR3 spans 15 residues. This CDR3 reads CASSAAGTGWNEQFF.

CDR3 residues: CASSKVDRGQAYEQYF. The chain employs TRBV21-1 and TRBJ2-7; TCRdb gives TRBD1 as the D gene, but with no DNA this cannot be confirmed. TRBV21-1 is termed a pseudogene. This CDR3 is 16 amino acids long.

The genes are TRBV7-9 and TRBJ2-7; checking the TCRdb D call of TRBD1 is not possible without DNA. This CDR3 spans 15 amino acids. The germline V gene encodes CDR1 SEHNR and CDR2 FQNEAQ (reference sequence). The CDR3 here is CASSPPETGSYEQYF.

V gene TRBV12-3 or TRBV12-4 combines with J gene TRBJ2-1; lacking DNA, the TRBD2 call made by TCRdb goes unchecked. This CDR3 spans 15 amino acids. The CDR3 here is CASSFAGLTYNEQFF.